Below are 7 T cell receptor beta chains sequenced from a single sample in a study of follicular helper T cells after annual influenza vaccination. Noted time point: 2014-2015 season, 7 days after vaccination. Assay used: immunoSEQ multiplex PCR; TCRdb lists only in-frame clones, some missing. This table holds 10,000 or so clones, about four fifths found once. Sequencing used CXCR5- memory CD4+ T cells sorted from blood, obtained 7 days after influenza vaccination. These TCRs come from an adult who received the influenza vaccine.

This clone occurred a few times. This chain uses TRBV5-4 with TRBJ1-1, with 11 bases identical to TRBD1. The V gene's germline CDR1 is SGHNT and CDR2 YYREEE (reference sequence). This CDR3 is 16 amino acids long. V lost 4 bases and J lost 0; bases outside the gene matches: 5. The chain's CDR3 is CASSIGTGGMNTEAFF. CDR3 bases: TGTGCCAGCAGCATAGGGACAGGGGGGATGAACACTGAAGCTTTCTTT.

This clone was detected only once. V usage is TRBV2 and J usage is TRBJ2-3; D remains unclear. This CDR3 has 12 amino acids. Trimming shortened V by 7 bases and J by 0 bases, and 5 bases separated the two germline ends. The germline CDR1 and CDR2 sequences are SNHLY and FYNNEI. For the CDR3, the DNA is TGTGCCAGCACTTCTAGCACAGATACGCAGTATTTT. It specifies CASTSSTDTQYF.

V usage is TRBV7-9 and J usage is TRBJ1-5, with 8 positions matching TRBD1. This CDR3 spans 14 amino acids. Germline CDR1 reads SEHNR; CDR2 reads FQNEAQ (reference sequence). Trimming at V came to 6 bases and at J to 4 bases, leaving 5 bases not matched to a gene. CDR3 sequence reads: CASSGQGGNQPQHF. CDR3 coding DNA: TGTGCCAGCAGTGGACAGGGTGGGAATCAGCCCCAGCATTTT.

CDR3 sequence: CATESRGDRGGEQFF. CDR3 bases: TGTGCCACCGAATCACGCGGGGACAGGGGGGGTGAGCAGTTCTTC. The rearrangement joins TRBV6-4 to TRBJ2-1; TRBD1 matches at 11 bases. CDR1 is MRHNA and CDR2 is SNTAGT in the germline V gene. J gave up 9 bases and V 10 bases, and 14 bases lay outside the gene matches. This CDR3 is built from 15 residues.

The chain employs TRBV7-2 and TRBJ2-7; D is ambiguous. The CDR3 has 11 residues. The ends were cut back, 2 bases at V and 5 bases at J, with 4 bases in the middle. Germline V gives CDR1 SGHTA, CDR2 FQGNSA. In nucleotides, the CDR3 is TGTGCCAGCAGCTTATTGAACGAGCAGTACTTC. Encoded protein: CASSLLNEQYF.

The chain is built from TRBV9 and TRBJ1-2, with D unresolved. This CDR3 spans 15 amino acids. In germline, CDR1 is SGDLS, CDR2 YYNGEE. The germline V and J ends were trimmed by 4 bases and 5 bases, with 18 bases remaining between them. In nucleotides, the CDR3 is TGTGCCAGCAGCCAGACCCCGGGGTTAGGGTATGGCTACACCTTC. Protein: CASSQTPGLGYGYTF.

The J gene is TRBJ2-3, the V gene TRBV7-2; 8 bases fit TRBD2. In germline, CDR1 is SGHTA, CDR2 FQGNSA. With 1 base clipped from V and 6 bases from J, the junction kept 9 bases outside the gene matches. This CDR3 is built from 16 residues. In nucleotides, the CDR3 is TGTGCCAGCAGCTTAGACTCTGGCGGGGGGCTGGATACGCAGTATTTT. Encoded protein: CASSLDSGGGLDTQYF. Based on the CDR3 plus reference TRBV7-2 and TRBJ2-3, the full variable domain is GAGVSQSPSNKVTEKGKDVELRCDPISGHTALYWYRQSLGQGLEFLIYFQGNSAPDKSGLPSDRFSAERTGGSVSTLTIQRTQQEDSAVYLCASSLDSGGGLDTQYFGPGTRLTVL.